This T cell receptor beta chain emerged from a study of shared clonotypes between healthy human individuals. CDR1 is MNHNS and CDR2 is SASEGT in the germline V gene. This CDR3 spans 14 amino acids. The junction had 4 bases not matched to a gene; V was cut back by 6 bases and J by 3 bases. The genomic DNA of each subset was split evenly across several immunoSEQ plates. Measured with immunoSEQ multiplex PCR; TCRdb has only the in-frame clones, and not every one. The profile shows over 2,000,000 clones, 90% to 95% of them singletons. CD45RO-negative CD8 cells positively selected for CCR7 made up the naive population, which excluded terminally differentiated effector memory CD45RA+ cells.

The sequence was obtained from a man aged 18 to 29 in good health. Some clones in this sample may be carry-over from other donors' samples. Specimen: naive CD8+ T cells from PBMCs. The chain uses TRBV6-1 and TRBJ2-7; 11 nucleotides align to TRBD2. The CDR3 DNA sequence: TGTGCCAGCAGAATGGGACTAGCGGTCTACGAGCAGTACTTC. The encoded protein is CASRMGLAVYEQYF.